This T cell receptor beta chain originates from a study of T-cell memory formation after mild COVID-19. Overall study results and limits: Pre-infection memory harbored some responding clones, suggesting cross-reactive memory joined.

Trimming removed 8 bases from V and 4 bases from J, with 22 bases in between. CDR3 length equals 16 residues. Germline V lookup: CDR1 MNHEY, CDR2 SVGEGT. TCRdb reanalysed the 5' RACE reads using MiXCR and keeps one entry per CDR3 protein. This sample has about 400,000 distinct CDR3 sequences, with under 20% found just once. In this sample, this clonotype turned up a few times. Its specificity is unknown. The receptor was derived from a man between 18 and 29 years old who had mild COVID-19 (a few samples of this study predate the infection). Cell type and time point are not known. V is TRBV6-2 or TRBV6-3 and J is TRBJ2-3, with a possible D match to TRBD2 (6 bases). The sequenced sample consisted of PBMCs or a T cell subset sorted from them (not recorded which). CDR3 coding DNA: TGTGCCAGCTGGGGACTTTTTTCCTCCCGGGCAGATACGCAGTATTTT. This sequence encodes CASWGLFSSRADTQYF.